The 26 T cell receptor beta chains below come from one sample, sequenced in a study of blood T cell repertoires in COVID-19. Assay: immunoSEQ multiplex PCR; the TCRdb copy retains only in-frame clones and omits some. Among about 480,000 clones, around 89% were seen once, and the ten largest hold about 4.5%. The sample was peripheral blood. The receptors shown here come from a woman in her thirties with acute or convalescent COVID-19.

This chain uses TRBV27 with TRBJ2-3; D perhaps matches TRBD2 (6 bases). The CDR3 totals 16 residues. V dropped 6 bases and J dropped 2 bases, with 18 bases sitting between them. Germline values: CDR1 MNHEY, CDR2 SMNVEV (reference sequence). CDR3 loop: CASSRAPGGDTDTQYF. The CDR3 DNA sequence: TGTGCCAGCAGCCGAGCCCCCGGAGGGGACACAGATACGCAGTATTTT.

The chain carries TRBV5-8 and TRBJ2-7; 7 nucleotides match TRBD1. The V and J ends lost 9 bases and 1 base, in that order; junction bases with no gene match: 4. The CDR3 runs 12 residues. CDR1 is SGHTS, CDR2 YDEGEE, per germline. The CDR3 DNA sequence: TGTGCCACGGGACAGATGTCCTACGAGCAGTACTTC. Residues: CATGQMSYEQYF.

The V gene is TRBV6-2 or TRBV6-3, the J gene TRBJ2-5; 10 nucleotides line up with TRBD1. The J segment lost 2 bases and the V segment lost 6 bases, leaving 3 bases of the junction unmatched. The germline V gene has CDR1 MNHEY and CDR2 SVGEGT. CDR3 length equals 14 residues. In nucleotides, the CDR3 is TGTGCCAGCAGCGGGACAGGGGAACAAGAGACCCAGTACTTC. This encodes CASSGTGEQETQYF.

This chain links TRBV30 with TRBJ2-2; D gene ambiguous. Deletions cut 4 bases from V and 1 base from J, with 4 bases between. This CDR3 is 12 amino acids long. Germline V gene sequence: CDR1 GTSNPN, CDR2 SVGIG (reference sequence). The CDR3 DNA reads as TGTGCCTGGACAGGGAACACCGGGGAGCTGTTTTTT. This codes for CAWTGNTGELFF.

The V call is TRBV28, the J call TRBJ2-4, with a weak D call TRBD2 (5 bases). Trimming stripped 4 bases from V and 5 bases from J, with 18 bases between. This CDR3 has 16 amino acids. Germline CDR1 MDHEN, CDR2 SYDVKM. CDR3 residues: CASSSSDTGYQNIQYF. CDR3 sequence (DNA): TGTGCCAGCAGTTCCTCGGATACGGGGTACCAAAACATTCAGTACTTC.

In this sample, this clone turned up once. This rearrangement joins TRBV28 to TRBJ1-5; no clear D. The CDR3 totals 14 residues. The V gene's germline CDR1 is MDHEN and CDR2 SYDVKM. V lost 5 bases and J lost 0, with 8 bases in between. Here the CDR3 DNA reads TGTGCCAGCAGTGTACAAAATAGCAATCAGCCCCAGCATTTT. This translates into CASSVQNSNQPQHF.

This chain connects TRBV18 to TRBJ1-1; 7 nucleotides match TRBD1. Germline V gene sequence: CDR1 KGHSH, CDR2 LQKENI. There are 18 residues in the CDR3. J lost 0 bases, V lost 3 bases, and 13 bases had no gene match. CDR3 region: CASSPTPGQNPMNTEAFF. CDR3 DNA: TGTGCCAGCTCACCGACGCCGGGACAGAATCCCATGAACACTGAAGCTTTCTTT.

The V and J genes are TRBV9 and TRBJ2-3; D call uncertain. V gave up 4 bases and J gave up 7 bases, with 10 bases separating them. The CDR3 is made up of 12 amino acids. Germline assignment: CDR1 SGDLS and CDR2 YYNGEE. The CDR3 coding sequence is TGTGCCAGCAGCCCACAGCAGTATACGCAGTATTTT. It is translated as CASSPQQYTQYF.

The J gene is TRBJ2-3, the V gene TRBV3-1 (or the pseudogene TRBV3-2), with D possibly being TRBD2 (5 bases). CDR1 and CDR2 from the germline V gene are LGHDT and YNNKEL (reference sequence). Trimming removed 1 base at V and 9 bases at J, with 14 bases between. The CDR3 loop spans 14 amino acids. The chain's CDR3 is CASSQGRARETQYF. DNA for the CDR3: TGTGCCAGCAGCCAAGGACGAGCCCGGGAAACGCAGTATTTT.

The J gene is TRBJ1-2, the V gene TRBV29-1, with a tentative D call TRBD1 (5 bases). V was trimmed by 4 bases and J by 0 bases, leaving 15 bases between them. Germline-derived CDR1 and CDR2 are SQVTM and ANQGSEA. The CDR3 is 15 amino acids. CDR3 region: CSVGRGHEANYGYTF. As DNA, the CDR3 is TGCAGCGTTGGTAGGGGCCACGAAGCTAACTATGGCTACACCTTC.

This chain connects TRBV29-1 to TRBJ2-7; 8 nucleotides agree with TRBD1. Germline lookup yields CDR1 SQVTM and CDR2 ANQGSEA. The J segment lost 0 bases and the V segment lost 7 bases, leaving 5 bases of the junction unmatched. This CDR3 has 13 residues. CDR3 in amino acids: CSASRGHSYEQYF. The CDR3 bases are TGCAGCGCCTCCAGGGGGCACTCCTACGAGCAGTACTTC.

Points on this clone: Other DNA variants within this sample encode the same CDR3. The chain employs TRBV9 and TRBJ2-5; D unclear. Germline CDR1 and CDR2: SGDLS and YYNGEE. The V end lost 0 bases, the J end lost 1 base, and 7 bases lay between the germline ends. CDR3 length: 14 residues. The CDR3 DNA follows: TGTGCCAGCAGCGTAGCTGGCAGCCAAGAGACCCAGTACTTC. Protein product: CASSVAGSQETQYF.

J is TRBJ1-5 and V is TRBV5-4, with no clear D. CDR1 SGHNT and CDR2 YYREEE come from the germline V gene (reference sequence). Trimming took off 0 bases at V and 6 bases at J, with 7 bases between the two ends. This CDR3 contains 13 residues. The CDR3 DNA sequence: TGTGCCAGCAGCTTGGGGCTTGGTCAGCCCCAGCATTTT. Protein sequence: CASSLGLGQPQHF.

The J gene is TRBJ2-3, the V gene TRBV7-2, with a tentative D call TRBD1 (6 bases). This CDR3 region has 16 residues. Germline V gives CDR1 SGHTA, CDR2 FQGNSA. The ends were cut back, 5 bases at V and 9 bases at J, with 24 bases in the middle. The CDR3 DNA reads as TGTGCCAGCAGCACGCAGGGGCAACCCGCAACCTCAACGCAGTATTTT. Translating it yields CASSTQGQPATSTQYF.

The J gene is TRBJ1-1, the V gene TRBV5-4; 7 bases are shared with TRBD1. Trimming at V came to 4 bases and at J to 4 bases, leaving 10 bases not matched to a gene. The CDR3 covers 15 residues. Looked up from germline, CDR1 is SGHNT and CDR2 is YYREEE (reference sequence). CDR3 residues: CASSPDLPGGTEAFF. The CDR3 nucleotides are TGTGCCAGCAGCCCCGACTTACCAGGGGGCACTGAAGCTTTCTTT.

This clone has only one observation. J is TRBJ1-2 and V is TRBV3-1 (or the pseudogene TRBV3-2), with 9 bases aligning to TRBD1. Germline CDR1 and CDR2: LGHDT and YNNKEL (reference sequence). The length of the CDR3 is 14 residues. The V and J ends lost 4 bases and 6 bases, in that order; junction bases with no gene match: 6. The CDR3 nucleotides are TGTGCCAGCAGCCGAGGGACAGGGAGAAATGGCTACACCTTC. Encoded protein: CASSRGTGRNGYTF.

The V call is TRBV20-1, the J call TRBJ2-1; the D is unclear. This CDR3 has 10 amino acids. The germline gives CDR1 DFQATT, CDR2 SNEGSKA (reference sequence). V lost 3 bases to trimming and J lost 7 bases, with 4 bases between them. CDR3: CSASVNEQFF. CDR3 sequence (DNA): TGCAGTGCTAGCGTGAATGAGCAGTTCTTC.

This clone was seen a single time. The CDR3: CASSWDSLSYEQYF. The CDR3 nucleotides read TGTGCCAGTAGTTGGGACAGCCTGTCCTACGAGCAGTACTTC. V is TRBV19 and J is TRBJ2-7, with 7 bases lining up with TRBD1. Germline V gene sequence: CDR1 LNHDA, CDR2 SQIVND (reference sequence). With 5 bases clipped from V and 1 base from J, the junction kept 5 bases outside the gene matches. The CDR3 totals 14 residues.

The J gene is TRBJ2-5, the V gene TRBV2; 14 bases map to TRBD2. Germline CDR1 is SNHLY and CDR2 is FYNNEI. The CDR3 is 16 residues long. V was clipped by 5 bases and J by 5 bases; unmatched bases: 7. The CDR3 is CASSPRLAGGRETQYF. The CDR3 region has the DNA TGTGCCAGCAGTCCCCGACTAGCGGGGGGGCGGGAGACCCAGTACTTC.

This clone was detected only once. The V gene is TRBV6-5, the J gene TRBJ2-7, with TRBD1 identical over 7 bases. The ends lost 6 bases at V and 7 bases at J; junction bases unmatched: 12. The germline V gene encodes CDR1 MNHEY and CDR2 SVGAGI. This CDR3 is built from 14 residues. The CDR3 protein is CASSHSTRGREQYF. As DNA, the CDR3 is TGTGCCAGCAGCCACTCGACGAGGGGGCGGGAGCAGTACTTC.

The chain links TRBV15 to TRBJ1-4; D is perhaps TRBD1 (6 bases). Trimming shortened V by 0 bases and J by 4 bases, and 12 bases separated the two germline ends. Looked up from germline, CDR1 is LNHNV and CDR2 is YYDKDF (reference sequence). The CDR3 has 16 amino acids. The CDR3: CATSRDQGKLNEKLFF. CDR3 DNA sequence: TGTGCCACCAGCAGAGATCAGGGGAAACTTAATGAAAAACTGTTTTTT.

In its sample, this clone was seen once. The DNA of the CDR3 is TGTGCCAGCAGTTCTACCCCTCTAGCGGGGGGGACAAAAGAGACCCAGTACTTC. Encoded protein: CASSSTPLAGGTKETQYF. The V call is TRBV2, the J call TRBJ2-5, with 12 bases identical to TRBD2. CDR3 length equals 18 residues. The V segment lost 5 bases and the J segment 3 bases; nucleotides outside the gene matches: 13. Germline CDR1 is SNHLY and CDR2 is FYNNEI.

The DNA of the CDR3 is TGTGCCAGCAGCGCAAGGGAGCCGCCCGAGAACTATGGCTACACCTTC. As protein: CASSAREPPENYGYTF. The chain carries TRBV3-1 (or the pseudogene TRBV3-2) and TRBJ1-2; no clear D gene. The CDR3 runs 16 residues. Trimming removed 5 bases from V and 2 bases from J, with 18 bases in between. The germline CDR1 and CDR2 sequences are LGHDT and YNNKEL (reference sequence).

The CDR3 is CSVAGGFRGLASGETQYF. For the CDR3, the DNA is TGCAGCGTTGCTGGGGGATTCAGGGGACTAGCGTCGGGAGAGACCCAGTACTTC. The V and J genes are TRBV29-1 and TRBJ2-5; 10 positions match TRBD2. Germline values: CDR1 SQVTM, CDR2 ANQGSEA. After removal of 4 bases from V and 4 bases from J, the junction contained 18 bases not matched to a gene. CDR3 length equals 18 residues.

The chain combines TRBV28 with TRBJ1-5; possible D gene TRBD1, 5 bases. This CDR3 region has 13 residues. Deletions cut 7 bases from V and 4 bases from J, with 11 bases between. CDR1 and CDR2 from the germline V gene are MDHEN and SYDVKM. CDR3 in amino acids: CASKAGGNQPQHF. Here the CDR3 DNA reads TGTGCCAGCAAGGCCGGGGGAAATCAGCCCCAGCATTTT.

The gene calls are TRBV20-1 and TRBJ2-7; D is undetermined. Trimming took off 6 bases at V and 3 bases at J, with 6 bases between the two ends. This CDR3 region has 10 residues. CDR1 DFQATT and CDR2 SNEGSKA come from the germline V gene (reference sequence). DNA of the CDR3: TGCAGTGCCCTGTACTACGAGCAGTACTTC. It specifies CSALYYEQYF.